This T cell receptor beta chain was captured in a study of T cell responses to AZD1222 COVID-19 vaccine. Sequenced by immunoSEQ multiplex PCR; TCRdb stores in-frame clones only, minus some. The profile shows 80,000 to 100,000 clones, around 85% of them singletons. General observations from the study: Only after the peak T cell response were repertoires sampled. Among vaccine-associated CD4 TCRs, coverage spanned spike, with dominance at 160-218 and 743-854. Only a handful of people who got AZD1222 tested seropositive at baseline. Clonal diversity may have been underestimated, and the donors were mostly white British, with more females than males.

V lost 3 bases and J 3 bases, leaving 6 bases between the germline ends. The CDR3 runs to 13 residues. Per the germline V gene, CDR1 is MGHRA and CDR2 is YSYEKL. Remarks on this clone: What it recognizes is unknown.

The chain uses TRBV4-1 and TRBJ1-5; D is uncertain. This sequence was found in an adult who received the AZD1222 COVID-19 vaccine. Sequencing used peripheral blood, obtained 28 days after the second AZD1222 dose. The CDR3 reads CASSQGNNQPQHF. In nucleotides, the CDR3 is TGCGCCAGCAGCCAGGGAAACAATCAGCCCCAGCATTTT.